This T cell receptor (beta chain) was profiled in a study of post-analysis software for immune sequencing data. Study context: Disease courses included relapsing-remitting, secondary progressive and progressive-relapsing multiple sclerosis. General study results and limits: Co-batched samples clustered tightly together by F measure. People with multiple sclerosis had a significantly lower normalized Chao1 diversity than controls did. Patients showed TRBV5-6, TRBV5-1 and TRBV20-1 among four to six TRBV segments more frequent than in controls.

The CDR3 has 14 residues. The V and J ends lost 7 bases and 5 bases respectively, with 15 bases between them. This clonotype turned up a few times. Its antigen is unidentified. Prepared TCR beta cDNA libraries contained unique molecular identifiers. TCRdb fed the PCR reads into MiXCR, producing one record per CDR3 protein. The profile shows roughly 580,000 distinct CDR3 sequences, around 40% of them singletons. The sequenced material came from blood. The receptor was derived from a girl aged 10-17 years with multiple sclerosis. The rearrangement links TRBV12-3 or TRBV12-4 to TRBJ2-1, with D maybe TRBD2 (6 bases). CDR3 amino acids: CASTPRRGHNEQFF. DNA for the CDR3: TGTGCCAGCACCCCGCGGAGGGGCCACAATGAGCAGTTCTTC.